This TCR beta chain was captured in a study of blood T cell repertoires in COVID-19. Clones were read by immunoSEQ multiplex PCR, and TCRdb kept only the in-frame ones, dropping some. The sample lists under 50,000 clones, approximately 84% occurring once. Trimming removed 0 bases from V and 0 bases from J, with 6 bases in between. The CDR3 totals 16 residues. Per the germline V gene, CDR1 is LGHNA and CDR2 is YSLEER. The rearrangement joins TRBV4-3 to TRBJ2-6; D gene unclear. Sequencing input: peripheral blood. This receptor was taken from a man aged 50-59 years with active COVID-19. CDR3 sequence reads: CASSQDYSSGANVLTF. As DNA, the CDR3 is TGCGCCAGCAGCCAAGACTATTCCTCTGGGGCCAACGTCCTGACTTTC.